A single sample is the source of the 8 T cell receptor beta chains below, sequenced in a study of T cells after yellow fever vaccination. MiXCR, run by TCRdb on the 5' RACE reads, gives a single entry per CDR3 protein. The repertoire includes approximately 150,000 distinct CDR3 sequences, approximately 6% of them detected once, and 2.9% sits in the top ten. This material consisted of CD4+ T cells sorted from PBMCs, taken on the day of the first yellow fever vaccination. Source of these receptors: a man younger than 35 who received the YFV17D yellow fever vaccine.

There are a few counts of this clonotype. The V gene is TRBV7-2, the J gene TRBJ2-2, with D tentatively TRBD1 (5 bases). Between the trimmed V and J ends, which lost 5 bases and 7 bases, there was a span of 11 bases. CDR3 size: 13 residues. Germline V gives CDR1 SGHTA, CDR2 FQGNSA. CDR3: CASSQQGGGELFF. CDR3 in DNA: TGTGCCAGCAGCCAGCAGGGCGGCGGGGAGCTGTTTTTT.

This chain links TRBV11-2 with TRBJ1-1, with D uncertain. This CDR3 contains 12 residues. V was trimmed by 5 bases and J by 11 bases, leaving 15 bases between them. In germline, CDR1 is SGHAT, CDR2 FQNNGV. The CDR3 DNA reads TGTGCCAGCAGCCCCCGCTTTTATGGCGCTTTCTTT. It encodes CASSPRFYGAFF.

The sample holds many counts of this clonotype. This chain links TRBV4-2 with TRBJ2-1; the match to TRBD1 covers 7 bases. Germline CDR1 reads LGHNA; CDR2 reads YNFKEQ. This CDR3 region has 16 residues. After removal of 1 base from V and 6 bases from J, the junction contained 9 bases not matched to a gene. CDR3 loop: CASSQGSLRGTNEQFF. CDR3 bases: TGTGCCAGCAGCCAAGGATCCCTCAGGGGGACCAATGAGCAGTTCTTC.

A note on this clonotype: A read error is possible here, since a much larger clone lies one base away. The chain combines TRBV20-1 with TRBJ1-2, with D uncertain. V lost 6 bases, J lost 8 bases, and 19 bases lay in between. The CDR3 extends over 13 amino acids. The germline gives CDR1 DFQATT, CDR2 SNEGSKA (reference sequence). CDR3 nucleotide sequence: TGCAGTGCCCCGGACGGAACCAAGAGGGGCTACACCTTC. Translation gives CSAPDGTKRGYTF.

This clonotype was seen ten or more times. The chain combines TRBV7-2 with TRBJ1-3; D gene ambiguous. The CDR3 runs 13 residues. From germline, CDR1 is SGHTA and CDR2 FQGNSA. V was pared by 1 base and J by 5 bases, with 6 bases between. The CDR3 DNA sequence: TGTGCCAGCAGCTTAGGTTACAGAAACACCATATATTTT. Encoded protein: CASSLGYRNTIYF.

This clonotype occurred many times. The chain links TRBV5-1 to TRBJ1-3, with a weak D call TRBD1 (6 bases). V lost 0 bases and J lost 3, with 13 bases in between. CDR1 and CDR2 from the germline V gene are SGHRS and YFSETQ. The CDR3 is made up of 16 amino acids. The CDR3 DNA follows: TGCGCCAGCAGCTTGGCCGGGACATCGGTTGGAAACACCATATATTTT. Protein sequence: CASSLAGTSVGNTIYF.

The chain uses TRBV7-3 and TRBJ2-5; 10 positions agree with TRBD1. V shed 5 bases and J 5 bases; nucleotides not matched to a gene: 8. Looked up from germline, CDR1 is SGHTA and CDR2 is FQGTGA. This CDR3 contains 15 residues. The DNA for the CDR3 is TGTGCCAGCAGCCCCGTGACAGGGGGCAGGGAGACCCAGTACTTC. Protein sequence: CASSPVTGGRETQYF.

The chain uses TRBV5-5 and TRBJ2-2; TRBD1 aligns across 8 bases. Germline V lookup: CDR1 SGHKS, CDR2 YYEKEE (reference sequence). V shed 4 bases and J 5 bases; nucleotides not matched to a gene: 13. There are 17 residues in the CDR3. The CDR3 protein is CASSPAPGQVETGELFF. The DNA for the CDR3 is TGTGCCAGCAGCCCTGCACCGGGACAGGTCGAGACCGGGGAGCTGTTTTTT.